This section outlines one TCR beta chain sequence together with its context. The data originate from a study of blood T cell repertoires in COVID-19. At the level of the study: The origin of the acute and convalescent COVID-19 samples was the United States, Italy and Spain. PBMCs, B-cell-depleted T cells, or T cells provided the cDNA or gDNA that made up the material.

V lost 4 bases and J lost 1, with 13 bases in between. The CDR3 is 15 residues long. Germline CDR1 is WNHNN and CDR2 is SYGVQD (reference sequence). Per the study methods: The assay estimated nucleated cells by amplifying reference gene primers. Sequencing used immunoSEQ multiplex PCR; TCRdb keeps in-frame clones, though not all of them. V and J calls and clone size are copied from that table; D and trimming were computed from the DNA. Counted here are about 300,000 clones, around 87% occurring once; the ten biggest clones make up over 1%. This chain connects TRBV10-1 to TRBJ1-2, with D hard to call. This receptor was taken from a man aged 65 to 79 with acute or convalescent COVID-19. The sequenced sample consisted of peripheral blood. CDR3 DNA: TGCGCCAGCAGTGCCGCTCCCTCAGGTAACTATGGCTACACCTTC. As protein: CASSAAPSGNYGYTF.